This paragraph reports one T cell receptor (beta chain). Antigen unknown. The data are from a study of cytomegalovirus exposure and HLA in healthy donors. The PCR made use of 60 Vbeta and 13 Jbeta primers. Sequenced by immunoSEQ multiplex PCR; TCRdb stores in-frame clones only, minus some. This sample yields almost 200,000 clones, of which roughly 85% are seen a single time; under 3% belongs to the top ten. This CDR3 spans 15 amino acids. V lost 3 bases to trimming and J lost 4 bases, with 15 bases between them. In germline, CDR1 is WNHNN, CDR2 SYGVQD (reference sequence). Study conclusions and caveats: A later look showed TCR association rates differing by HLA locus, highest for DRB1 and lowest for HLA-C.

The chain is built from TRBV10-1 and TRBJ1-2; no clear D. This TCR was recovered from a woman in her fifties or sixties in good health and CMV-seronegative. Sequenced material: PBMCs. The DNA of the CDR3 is TGCGCCAGCAGTGAATACGCACAGCCTTTCTATGGCTACACCTTC. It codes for CASSEYAQPFYGYTF.